Below are 29 T cell receptor beta chains sequenced from a single sample in a study of blood T cell repertoires in COVID-19. TCRdb's table, derived via immunoSEQ multiplex PCR, lists solely in-frame clones and lacks some. The data hold 150,000 to 200,000 clones, with around 87% observed a single time. Sequencing used peripheral blood. All receptors derive from a woman in her 30s with active or convalescent COVID-19.

This clone appeared once. The CDR3 here is CASSLQQGMRSEKLFF. CDR3 nucleotides: TGTGCCAGCAGCTTGCAGCAGGGGATGCGCAGTGAAAAACTGTTTTTT. The chain recombines TRBV5-4 with TRBJ1-4, with D possibly being TRBD1 (6 bases). V was trimmed by 1 base and J by 7 bases, leaving 17 bases between them. The CDR3 has 16 amino acids. Per germline, CDR1 SGHNT and CDR2 YYREEE (reference sequence).

The chain combines TRBV6-6 with TRBJ1-1; 11 bases are a match to TRBD1. This CDR3 region has 16 residues. After removal of 3 bases from V and 4 bases from J, the junction contained 7 bases not matched to a gene. CDR1 and CDR2 (germline): MNHNY, SVGAGI (reference sequence). The CDR3 loop is CASSYPGQGARTEAFF. CDR3 nucleotides: TGTGCCAGCAGTTATCCTGGACAGGGGGCACGCACTGAAGCTTTCTTT.

In this sample, this clone turned up a few times. Additional DNA sequences in this sample encode the identical CDR3. The V and J genes are TRBV27 and TRBJ1-6; no reliable D call. The CDR3 length is 16 residues. The germline gives CDR1 MNHEY, CDR2 SMNVEV (reference sequence). V was clipped by 0 bases and J by 0 bases, with 6 bases between them. The CDR3 region is CASSLSAVSYNSPLHF. The CDR3 nucleotides are TGTGCCAGCAGTTTATCGGCCGTCTCCTATAATTCACCCCTCCACTTT.

CDR3 in amino acids: CASSMPRQVAGNQPQHF. The CDR3 coding sequence is TGTGCCAGTAGTATGCCCCGGCAGGTGGCGGGGAATCAGCCCCAGCATTTT. The V and J genes are TRBV19 and TRBJ1-5; D remains unclear. Per germline, CDR1 LNHDA and CDR2 SQIVND (reference sequence). The CDR3 consists of 17 residues. The V end was cut by 3 bases, the J end by 4 bases, with 19 bases between.

The gene calls are TRBV7-9 and TRBJ2-2; 9 nucleotides match TRBD1. Germline V gene sequence: CDR1 SEHNR, CDR2 FQNEAQ (reference sequence). The CDR3 has 17 residues. The V segment lost 5 bases and the J segment 5 bases; nucleotides outside the gene matches: 12. The CDR3 nucleotides are TGTGCCAGCAGCGCCAGCCGGGACAGGGTTTCAACCGGGGAGCTGTTTTTT. It encodes CASSASRDRVSTGELFF.

The V call is TRBV18, the J call TRBJ1-2; 7 nucleotides match TRBD1. This CDR3 has 19 amino acids. V gave up 4 bases and J gave up 2 bases; unmatched junction bases: 19. Germline V gene lookup returns CDR1 KGHSH and CDR2 LQKENI. The DNA for the CDR3 is TGTGCCAGCTCACACCGCCGTACCGATCAAACAGGGGAAAACTATGGCTACACCTTC. It codes for CASSHRRTDQTGENYGYTF.

The rearrangement links TRBV5-1 to TRBJ1-1; a possible D gene is TRBD1 (5 bases). Deletions cut 0 bases from V and 1 base from J, with 7 bases between. Germline CDR1 is SGHRS and CDR2 is YFSETQ. CDR3 length: 14 amino acids. The CDR3 sequence is CASSLGQTNTEAFF. For the CDR3, the DNA is TGCGCCAGCAGCTTGGGACAGACGAACACTGAAGCTTTCTTT.

The CDR3 region has the DNA TGTGCCAGCTCACACGGACAGGGAAATAATTCACCCCTCCACTTT. Translation: CASSHGQGNNSPLHF. J is TRBJ1-6 and V is TRBV18; TRBD1 agrees at 8 bases. V was pared by 4 bases and J by 5 bases, with 4 bases of the junction left unmatched. CDR3 length equals 15 residues. Germline V lookup: CDR1 KGHSH, CDR2 LQKENI.

The chain recombines TRBV5-8 with TRBJ1-2; the D gene is possibly TRBD1 (6 bases). CDR1 is SGHTS, CDR2 YDEGEE, per germline. V lost 6 bases, J lost 4 bases, and 25 bases lay in between. The CDR3 is 17 amino acids. The CDR3 loop reads CASNEPGTGFNSYGYTF. The DNA of the CDR3 is TGTGCCAGCAACGAACCCGGAACAGGGTTTAACAGCTATGGCTACACCTTC.

The V call is TRBV23-1, the J call TRBJ2-3; D perhaps matches TRBD1 (5 bases). TRBV23-1 is an ORF for which the function is uncertain. V lost 3 bases and J lost 0, with 19 bases in between. The CDR3 is 18 amino acids. CDR3 amino acids: CASSHSLTATDSTDTQYF. Here the CDR3 DNA reads TGCGCCAGCAGTCACTCGCTGACAGCCACCGATAGCACAGATACGCAGTATTTT.

This chain connects TRBV3-1 (or the pseudogene TRBV3-2) to TRBJ2-1; D is ambiguous. Germline V gene data show CDR1 as LGHDT and CDR2 as YNNKEL (reference sequence). This CDR3 is built from 12 residues. Deletions cut 1 base from V and 8 bases from J, with 6 bases between. The chain's CDR3 is CASSQVDYEQFF. CDR3 DNA sequence: TGTGCCAGCAGCCAAGTCGACTATGAGCAGTTCTTC.

The V gene is TRBV7-9, the J gene TRBJ2-7, with 7 bases matching TRBD1. The V and J ends lost 5 bases and 3 bases, in that order; junction bases with no gene match: 7. CDR3 length: 14 amino acids. Germline V gives CDR1 SEHNR, CDR2 FQNEAQ (reference sequence). CDR3 region: CASSPQTGIYEQYF. The CDR3 DNA reads as TGTGCCAGCAGCCCACAGACAGGGATCTACGAGCAGTACTTC. Combining the CDR3 with reference TRBV7-9 and TRBJ2-7 gives the whole variable domain DTGVSQNPRHKITKRGQNVTFRCDPISEHNRLYWYRQTLGQGPEFLTYFQNEAQLEKSRLLSDRFSAERPKGSFSTLEIQRTEQGDSAMYLCASSPQTGIYEQYFGPGTRLTVT.

The V and J genes are TRBV12-3 or TRBV12-4 and TRBJ1-1; D unresolved. The CDR3 covers 12 residues. The V gene lost 3 bases and the J gene lost 7 bases, with 9 bases spanning the gap. This chain's CDR3 is CASSLVGSEAFF. As DNA, the CDR3 is TGTGCCAGCAGTTTGGTGGGGAGTGAAGCTTTCTTT.

The V and J genes are TRBV5-6 and TRBJ1-2; tentative D call: TRBD1 (5 bases). There are 17 residues in the CDR3. Germline lookup yields CDR1 SGHDT and CDR2 YYEEEE. The V gene lost 3 bases and the J gene lost 5 bases, with 23 bases spanning the gap. The CDR3 here is CASSSFSLGRGDYGYTF. DNA for the CDR3: TGTGCCAGCAGCTCTTTTTCCTTGGGACGCGGGGATTATGGCTACACCTTC.

V and J are TRBV19 and TRBJ1-1; TRBD1 aligns across 7 bases. The V segment lost 2 bases and the J segment 4 bases; nucleotides outside the gene matches: 7. The CDR3 extends over 15 amino acids. Germline V lookup: CDR1 LNHDA, CDR2 SQIVND (reference sequence). Here the CDR3 DNA reads TGTGCCAGTAGTATATCGACAGGGAGAGGCACTGAAGCTTTCTTT. This sequence encodes CASSISTGRGTEAFF.

V usage is TRBV5-4 and J usage is TRBJ2-1; 11 bases match TRBD1. The CDR3 contains 16 residues. Germline loops: CDR1 SGHNT, CDR2 YYREEE (reference sequence). V lost 2 bases to trimming and J lost 6 bases; unmatched junction nucleotides: 7. The CDR3 coding sequence is TGTGCCAGCAGCTTTCCCCGCGGGACAGGGGGCAATGAGCAGTTCTTC. As protein: CASSFPRGTGGNEQFF.

This clone was picked up one time. This chain connects TRBV7-9 to TRBJ2-1; tentative D call: TRBD1 (6 bases). In germline, CDR1 is SEHNR, CDR2 FQNEAQ (reference sequence). The CDR3 is 15 residues long. V dropped 6 bases and J dropped 5 bases, with 17 bases sitting between them. The chain's CDR3 is CASRKTAGVNNEQFF. The CDR3 DNA sequence: TGTGCCAGCAGAAAAACGGCAGGGGTAAACAATGAGCAGTTCTTC.

V usage is TRBV9 and J usage is TRBJ2-7; D unclear. The CDR3 runs to 14 residues. V lost 0 bases and J 2 bases, leaving 9 bases between the germline ends. The germline CDR1 and CDR2 sequences are SGDLS and YYNGEE. The CDR3 DNA reads TGTGCCAGCAGCGTAGGTCTACCCACCTACGAGCAGTACTTC. Its protein product is CASSVGLPTYEQYF. Variable domain in full (rest from reference TRBV9 and TRBJ2-7): DSGVTQTPKHLITATGQRVTLRCSPRSGDLSVYWYQQSLDQGLQFLIQYYNGEERAKGNILERFSAQQFPDLHSELNLSSLELGDSALYFCASSVGLPTYEQYFGPGTRLTVT.

The chain couples TRBV3-1 (or the pseudogene TRBV3-2) to TRBJ1-2, with 8 positions matching TRBD1. V lost 4 bases and J lost 2; bases outside the gene matches: 6. CDR3 length equals 15 residues. In germline, CDR1 is LGHDT, CDR2 YNNKEL (reference sequence). In DNA form, the CDR3 reads TGTGCCAGCAGCCCGGGACAGGTAGCGAACTATGGCTACACCTTC. This sequence encodes CASSPGQVANYGYTF.

This chain uses TRBV5-4 with TRBJ1-2; weak D call: TRBD1 (6 bases). CDR1 SGHNT and CDR2 YYREEE come from the germline V gene (reference sequence). The CDR3 sequence is 15 residues long. The V end lost 2 bases, the J end lost 7 bases, and 18 bases lay between the germline ends. The CDR3 DNA reads TGTGCCAGCAGCTTCGATTTACAGGGATCGGGTGGCTACACCTTC. Translated, it gives CASSFDLQGSGGYTF.

This clone was detected a few times. J is TRBJ1-5 and V is TRBV4-1, with TRBD1 matching over 7 bases. CDR3 size: 14 residues. V was pared by 4 bases and J by 1 base, with 1 base of the junction left unmatched. Germline V gives CDR1 MGHRA, CDR2 YSYEKL. This chain's CDR3 is CASSLTGSNQPQHF. CDR3 coding DNA: TGCGCCAGCAGCCTGACAGGGAGCAATCAGCCCCAGCATTTT.

The chain links TRBV25-1 to TRBJ2-1; D is ambiguous. The CDR3 is made up of 15 amino acids. From germline, CDR1 is MGHDK and CDR2 SYGVNS. Trimming shortened V by 3 bases and J by 2 bases, and 11 bases separated the two germline ends. In DNA, the CDR3 is TGTGCCAGCAGTGAGGCGGCTGTGGCCTACAATGAGCAGTTCTTC. The encoded protein is CASSEAAVAYNEQFF.

The genes are TRBV5-1 and TRBJ2-7; tentatively, D is TRBD2 (5 bases). The CDR3 runs 14 residues. With 0 bases removed from V and 0 bases from J, the gap between germline ends came to 7 bases. CDR1 and CDR2 (germline): SGHRS, YFSETQ. The CDR3 sequence is CASSLGGLSYEQYF. The CDR3 region has the DNA TGCGCCAGCAGCTTGGGCGGACTCTCCTACGAGCAGTACTTC.

This chain uses TRBV5-6 with TRBJ1-2, with 7 bases matching TRBD1. The CDR3 length is 14 residues. V lost 0 bases and J lost 2; bases outside the gene matches: 1. Germline CDR1 is SGHDT and CDR2 is YYEEEE. CDR3 residues: CASSLGGQNYGYTF. The CDR3 DNA reads TGTGCCAGCAGCTTGGGGGGACAGAACTATGGCTACACCTTC. The full variable domain, rest sourced from reference TRBV5-6 and TRBJ1-2, is DAGVTQSPTHLIKTRGQQVTLRCSPKSGHDTVSWYQQALGQGPQFIFQYYEEEERQRGNFPDRFSGHQFPNYSSELNVNALLLGDSALYLCASSLGGQNYGYTFGSGTRLTVV.

CDR3 sequence (DNA): TGTGCCAGCAGTTCCCTGGGACAGGGAAACACTGAAGCTTTCTTT. This codes for CASSSLGQGNTEAFF. The chain has TRBV6-6 and TRBJ1-1; 9 nucleotides agree with TRBD1. This CDR3 spans 15 amino acids. From germline, CDR1 is MNHNY and CDR2 SVGAGI (reference sequence). The junction had 5 bases not matched to a gene; V was cut back by 4 bases and J by 2 bases.

This chain connects TRBV6-1 to TRBJ1-2; D remains ambiguous. CDR1 MNHNS and CDR2 SASEGT come from the germline V gene. CDR3 length equals 14 residues. V was clipped by 2 bases and J by 4 bases, with 11 bases between them. The CDR3: CASSESRATYGYTF. The CDR3, as DNA: TGTGCCAGCAGTGAATCGAGGGCAACCTATGGCTACACCTTC.

J is TRBJ2-7 and V is TRBV3-1 (or the pseudogene TRBV3-2), with D possibly TRBD1 on 5 matching bases. The germline CDR1 and CDR2 sequences are LGHDT and YNNKEL (reference sequence). The CDR3 is made up of 12 amino acids. Trimming took off 4 bases at V and 2 bases at J, with 6 bases between the two ends. CDR3 coding DNA: TGTGCCAGCAGCCGGGGCACCTACGAGCAGTACTTC. It yields the protein CASSRGTYEQYF.

The chain recombines TRBV2 with TRBJ1-1; 10 nucleotides match TRBD1. The V segment lost 6 bases and the J segment 1 base; nucleotides outside the gene matches: 11. Per the germline V gene, CDR1 is SNHLY and CDR2 is FYNNEI. The CDR3 runs to 17 residues. The CDR3 sequence is CASSDVGTGAPNTEAFF. As DNA, the CDR3 is TGTGCCAGCAGCGATGTAGGGACAGGGGCCCCGAACACTGAAGCTTTCTTT. Full variable domain (remainder filled in from reference TRBV2 and TRBJ1-1): EPEVTQTPSHQVTQMGQEVILRCVPISNHLYFYWYRQILGQKVEFLVSFYNNEISEKSEIFDDQFSVERPDGSNFTLKIRSTKLEDSAMYFCASSDVGTGAPNTEAFFGQGTRLTVV.

V and J are TRBV11-2 and TRBJ2-7, with D possibly being TRBD1 (6 bases). The CDR3 is made up of 15 amino acids. Germline V lookup: CDR1 SGHAT, CDR2 FQNNGV. V was pared by 3 bases and J by 3 bases, with 15 bases between. The CDR3 spells CASSFGQPGFYEQYF. The CDR3 DNA is TGTGCCAGCAGCTTTGGACAGCCGGGTTTCTACGAGCAGTACTTC.